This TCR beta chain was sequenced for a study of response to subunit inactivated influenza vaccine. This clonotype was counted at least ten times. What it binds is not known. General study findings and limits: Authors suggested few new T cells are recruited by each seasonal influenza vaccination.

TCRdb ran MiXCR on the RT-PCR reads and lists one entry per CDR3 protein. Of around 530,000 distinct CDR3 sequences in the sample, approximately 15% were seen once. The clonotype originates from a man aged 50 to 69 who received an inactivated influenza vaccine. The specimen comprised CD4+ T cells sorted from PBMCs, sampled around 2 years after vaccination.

The CDR3 loop is CASSLDRGNYEQYF. CDR3 sequence (DNA): TGTGCCAGCAGCTTAGACAGGGGAAATTACGAGCAGTACTTC. The chain combines TRBV7-8 with TRBJ2-7, with 7 bases aligning to TRBD1. This CDR3 is 14 amino acids long. J lost 4 bases, V lost 1 base, and 4 bases had no gene match. The V gene's germline CDR1 is SGHVS and CDR2 FQNEAQ.